Below, 13 T cell receptor beta chains from the same sample are listed, as sequenced in a study of PD-L1 blockade in urothelial cancer. The repertoire was sequenced with immunoSEQ multiplex PCR; TCRdb's copy has only in-frame clones and lacks some. The sample records over 65,000 clones, roughly 88% being singletons. As to time point: pretreatment peripheral blood. Sample: PBMCs, taken around atezolizumab (anti-PD-L1) treatment. The receptors stem from a man between 65 and 85 years old with urothelial cancer.

The chain recombines TRBV7-8 with TRBJ1-5, with 8 bases that match TRBD1. CDR3 size: 13 residues. Unmatched junction bases numbered 6, after V lost 4 bases and J lost 10 bases. Germline V CDR1 and CDR2: SGHVS, FQNEAQ. CDR3: CASSSDRETPQHF. The DNA of the CDR3 is TGTGCCAGCAGCTCGGACAGGGAAACTCCCCAGCATTTT.

The V gene is TRBV10-2, the J gene TRBJ2-3, with 9 bases aligning to TRBD1. This CDR3 is 17 amino acids long. V trimming: 4 bases; J trimming: 1 base; junction bases outside the gene matches: 9. Germline lookup yields CDR1 WSHSY and CDR2 SAAADI. The CDR3 nucleotides read TGCGCCAGCAGTGGACGACAGGGGGTGGCTGGCACAGATACGCAGTATTTT. Translated, it gives CASSGRQGVAGTDTQYF.

This chain links TRBV6-4 with TRBJ2-6; 13 nucleotides match TRBD2. This CDR3 spans 19 amino acids. Looked up from germline, CDR1 is MRHNA and CDR2 is SNTAGT. V lost 5 bases to trimming and J lost 2 bases; unmatched junction nucleotides: 9. This CDR3 reads CASSPRLAGGGAGANVLTF. The CDR3 nucleotides are TGTGCCAGCAGTCCCAGACTAGCGGGAGGAGGAGCTGGGGCCAACGTCCTGACTTTC.

This chain uses TRBV27 with TRBJ1-5; 7 bases line up with TRBD1. The germline V gene has CDR1 MNHEY and CDR2 SMNVEV (reference sequence). CDR3 size: 15 residues. J gave up 4 bases and V 4 bases, and 7 bases lay outside the gene matches. The CDR3 DNA reads TGTGCCAGCAGTTCCGCCTCGGACAGGAATCAGCCCCAGCATTTT. Protein: CASSSASDRNQPQHF.

The V call is TRBV30, the J call TRBJ1-3, with unresolved D. This CDR3 has 14 amino acids. Germline-derived CDR1 and CDR2 are GTSNPN and SVGIG (reference sequence). With 5 bases removed from V and 7 bases from J, the gap between germline ends came to 18 bases. CDR3 DNA: TGTGCCTGGTCCGCGGGGATCATCGGGAACACCATATATTTT. This translates into CAWSAGIIGNTIYF.

This clone has a single count. V is TRBV7-8 and J is TRBJ1-1, with TRBD1 identical over 7 bases. Losses at the gene ends were 1 base for V and 6 bases for J; bases not matched to a gene: 5. The CDR3 runs 14 residues. Germline loops: CDR1 SGHVS, CDR2 FQNEAQ. CDR3 bases: TGTGCCAGCAGCTTAGTATATGGGACAGCTGAAGCTTTCTTT. It yields the protein CASSLVYGTAEAFF.

The chain is built from TRBV5-5 and TRBJ2-6; no firm D call. Between the trimmed V and J ends, which lost 4 bases and 4 bases, there was a span of 15 bases. There are 16 residues in the CDR3. Germline-derived CDR1 and CDR2 are SGHKS and YYEKEE (reference sequence). DNA for the CDR3: TGTGCCAGCAGCCGGGTCCCTCCTCAGGGGGCCAACGTCCTGACTTTC. The encoded protein is CASSRVPPQGANVLTF.

V is TRBV28 and J is TRBJ1-4; no reliable D call. Germline values: CDR1 MDHEN, CDR2 SYDVKM. The CDR3 is 14 amino acids. Deletions cut 5 bases from V and 8 bases from J, with 15 bases between. The CDR3 region is CASSPGDATEKLFF. The CDR3 region has the DNA TGTGCCAGCAGTCCGGGTGACGCCACCGAAAAACTGTTTTTT.

The rearrangement joins TRBV5-6 to TRBJ2-1, with TRBD2 identical over 10 bases. Germline CDR1 reads SGHDT; CDR2 reads YYEEEE. The V and J ends lost 2 bases and 6 bases, in that order; junction bases with no gene match: 2. This CDR3 is 14 amino acids long. The CDR3 loop is CASSLAGGINEQFF. In DNA form, the CDR3 reads TGTGCCAGCAGCTTAGCGGGAGGGATCAATGAGCAGTTCTTC.

This chain connects TRBV28 to TRBJ1-5, with D maybe TRBD1 (5 bases). Germline loops: CDR1 MDHEN, CDR2 SYDVKM. The CDR3 has 15 residues. V was trimmed by 3 bases and J by 6 bases, leaving 15 bases between them. In DNA, the CDR3 is TGTGCCAGCAGTTTTTACCAGGGCAATAGTCAGCCCCAGCATTTT. Translation gives CASSFYQGNSQPQHF.

This clone showed up just once. The chain joins TRBV18 to TRBJ2-2, with 12 bases lining up with TRBD2. Looked up from germline, CDR1 is KGHSH and CDR2 is LQKENI. V lost 2 bases to trimming and J lost 6 bases; unmatched junction nucleotides: 4. The CDR3 loop spans 16 amino acids. The CDR3: CASSPYTSGRPGELFF. The CDR3 nucleotides read TGTGCCAGCTCACCATATACTAGCGGGAGGCCCGGGGAGCTGTTTTTT. Based on the CDR3 plus reference TRBV18 and TRBJ2-2, the full variable domain is NAGVMQNPRHLVRRRGQEARLRCSPMKGHSHVYWYRQLPEEGLKFMVYLQKENIIDESGMPKERFSAEFPKEGPSILRIQQVVRGDSAAYFCASSPYTSGRPGELFFGEGSRLTVL.

CDR3 in DNA: TGTGCCACCAGCCCCCGGGACAGGGAGAAGGACGAGCAGTACTTC. This sequence encodes CATSPRDREKDEQYF. The V call is TRBV15, the J call TRBJ2-5, with TRBD1 matching over 9 bases. The DNA end is a closer match to TRBJ2-7, so the J assignment may be wrong. Germline V gene sequence: CDR1 LNHNV, CDR2 YYDKDF (reference sequence). This CDR3 region has 15 residues.

The chain is built from TRBV5-1 and TRBJ2-5; 11 bases fit TRBD2. Unmatched junction bases numbered 15, after V lost 8 bases and J lost 0 bases. The CDR3 spans 18 residues. CDR1 is SGHRS and CDR2 is YFSETQ in the germline V gene. The CDR3 bases are TGCGCCAGGACGGCGGGCTTTTCGACTAGCGGGAACCAAGAGACCCAGTACTTC. Translated, it gives CARTAGFSTSGNQETQYF.